The TCR beta chain described here comes from a study of blood T cell repertoires in COVID-19. Clones were sequenced by immunoSEQ multiplex PCR, and TCRdb holds only the in-frame ones, with some missing. Among roughly 130,000 clones listed, less than 90% were seen once. This clone appeared a few times. The length of the CDR3 is 18 residues. The germline gives CDR1 SGHKS, CDR2 YYEKEE (reference sequence). Trimming removed 1 base from V and 0 bases from J, with 17 bases in between. The specimen sequenced was peripheral blood. The V call is TRBV5-5, the J call TRBJ1-3; D gene unclear. The sequence derives from a woman aged 30 to 39 who had recovered from COVID-19. In DNA form, the CDR3 reads TGTGCCAGCAGCTTGACGGCGGGCCAGGTCTACTCTGGAAACACCATATATTTT. It is translated as CASSLTAGQVYSGNTIYF.